A single sample gave rise to the 26 T cell receptor beta chains below, sequenced in a study of cytomegalovirus exposure and HLA in healthy donors. PCR involved 60 Vbeta and 13 Jbeta primers. TCRdb's table, derived via immunoSEQ multiplex PCR, lists solely in-frame clones and lacks some. The table includes fewer than 200,000 clones, 83% detected once. The sequenced sample consisted of PBMCs. These receptors were taken from a man in his fifties or sixties in good health and CMV-seronegative.

The rearrangement joins TRBV9 to TRBJ2-5; 11 bases align to TRBD2. There are 17 residues in the CDR3. Germline V CDR1 and CDR2: SGDLS, YYNGEE. V was pared by 0 bases and J by 5 bases, with 9 bases of the junction left unmatched. The CDR3 coding sequence is TGTGCCAGCAGCGTAGGAATTAGCGGGAGGGCGGAGGAGACCCAGTACTTC. Its protein product is CASSVGISGRAEETQYF. Complete variable domain (other parts from reference TRBV9 and TRBJ2-5): DSGVTQTPKHLITATGQRVTLRCSPRSGDLSVYWYQQSLDQGLQFLIQYYNGEERAKGNILERFSAQQFPDLHSELNLSSLELGDSALYFCASSVGISGRAEETQYFGPGTRLLVL.

This chain joins TRBV27 and TRBJ1-1; unclear D gene. Germline loops: CDR1 MNHEY, CDR2 SMNVEV (reference sequence). V lost 0 bases and J 1 base, leaving 9 bases between the germline ends. This CDR3 region has 15 residues. CDR3 sequence reads: CASSLSRARNTEAFF. The CDR3 DNA is TGTGCCAGCAGTTTATCGAGGGCGCGGAACACTGAAGCTTTCTTT.

The chain is built from TRBV25-1 and TRBJ2-1; the D gene is possibly TRBD1 (6 bases). Germline V gene data show CDR1 as MGHDK and CDR2 as SYGVNS. The CDR3 extends over 16 amino acids. The ends were cut back, 5 bases at V and 2 bases at J, with 16 bases in the middle. The CDR3: CASSKPGALTYNEQFF. DNA of the CDR3: TGTGCCAGCAGTAAGCCAGGGGCATTGACCTACAATGAGCAGTTCTTC.

The chain links TRBV5-5 to TRBJ2-1; TRBD2 aligns across 9 bases. The CDR3 length is 16 residues. Trimming at V came to 2 bases and at J to 3 bases, leaving 6 bases not matched to a gene. Germline CDR1 reads SGHKS; CDR2 reads YYEKEE (reference sequence). DNA of the CDR3: TGTGCCAGCAGCTTAGGCGGGAGGGCCATCTACAATGAGCAGTTCTTC. Encoded protein: CASSLGGRAIYNEQFF. Full variable domain (remainder filled in from reference TRBV5-5 and TRBJ2-1): DAGVTQSPTHLIKTRGQQVTLRCSPISGHKSVSWYQQVLGQGPQFIFQYYEKEERGRGNFPDRFSARQFPNYSSELNVNALLLGDSALYLCASSLGGRAIYNEQFFGPGTRLTVL.

The chain links TRBV7-9 to TRBJ2-2, with D perhaps TRBD1 (6 bases). V was pared by 6 bases and J by 0 bases, with 14 bases between. The germline gives CDR1 SEHNR, CDR2 FQNEAQ (reference sequence). This CDR3 has 16 amino acids. The CDR3 here is CASRDSGTTNTGELFF. In DNA form, the CDR3 reads TGTGCCAGCAGGGATTCCGGGACAACGAACACCGGGGAGCTGTTTTTT.

The V call is TRBV19, the J call TRBJ2-3; 9 positions match TRBD1. The germline V gene has CDR1 LNHDA and CDR2 SQIVND (reference sequence). CDR3 length: 14 residues. With V trimmed by 5 bases and J by 6 bases, 6 bases remained unmatched. The CDR3: CASSLQGAGDTQYF. CDR3 DNA: TGTGCCAGTAGTCTACAGGGGGCTGGGGATACGCAGTATTTT.

Here the CDR3 DNA reads TGTGCCAGCAGCTGGACAGGGGGGGTTGAGCAGTTCTTC. Amino acids: CASSWTGGVEQFF. V and J are TRBV28 and TRBJ2-1, with 10 bases fitting TRBD1. CDR3 length equals 13 residues. V lost 6 bases and J lost 9; bases outside the gene matches: 5. Germline V gene sequence: CDR1 MDHEN, CDR2 SYDVKM. The full variable domain, in which reference TRBV28 and TRBJ2-1 provide the parts outside the CDR3, is DVKVTQSSRYLVKRTGEKVFLECVQDMDHENMFWYRQDPGLGLRLIYFSYDVKMKEKGDIPEGYSVSREKKERFSLILESASTNQTSMYLCASSWTGGVEQFFGPGTRLTVL.

Only a few counts were recorded for this clone. The CDR3 protein is CASRVGADEQYF. The CDR3 coding sequence is TGTGCCAGCAGGGTAGGGGCGGACGAGCAGTACTTC. This chain connects TRBV5-6 to TRBJ2-7; D might be TRBD1 (5 bases). Trimming stripped 5 bases from V and 5 bases from J, with 11 bases between. CDR1 and CDR2 from the germline V gene are SGHDT and YYEEEE. This CDR3 region has 12 residues.

The chain links TRBV7-2 to TRBJ2-3; a possible D gene is TRBD1 (5 bases). V dropped 5 bases and J dropped 0 bases, with 12 bases sitting between them. The CDR3 sequence is 15 residues long. Germline assignment: CDR1 SGHTA and CDR2 FQGNSA. CDR3: CASSPQGLSTDTQYF. CDR3 DNA sequence: TGTGCCAGCAGCCCCCAGGGTTTGAGCACAGATACGCAGTATTTT.

The chain is built from TRBV9 and TRBJ2-3; TRBD2 agrees at 14 bases. The germline CDR1 and CDR2 sequences are SGDLS and YYNGEE. The J segment lost 6 bases and the V segment lost 2 bases, leaving 5 bases of the junction unmatched. This CDR3 is 16 amino acids long. The chain's CDR3 is CASSVGLAGVGDTQYF. The CDR3, as DNA: TGTGCCAGCAGCGTGGGACTAGCGGGAGTAGGTGATACGCAGTATTTT.

Concerning this clone: Mismatch with germline at one junction end may stem from a read error. The chain has TRBV7-7 and TRBJ2-2, with TRBD1 matching 7 bases. There are 12 residues in the CDR3. Germline-derived CDR1 and CDR2 are SSHAT and FNYEAQ (reference sequence). For the CDR3, the DNA is TGTGCTAGCAGCTCGACAGGGCGGGAGCTGTTTTTT. It translates to CASSSTGRELFF.

This rearrangement joins TRBV18 to TRBJ2-1, with D tentatively TRBD2 (7 bases). Trimming pared 1 base from V and 7 bases from J, leaving 17 bases between. The CDR3 extends over 16 amino acids. Germline CDR1 and CDR2: KGHSH and LQKENI. Here the CDR3 reads CASSPLDGRGLNEQFF. CDR3 nucleotides: TGTGCCAGCTCACCACTTGATGGGCGGGGGCTAAATGAGCAGTTCTTC.

CDR3 in DNA: TGTGCCAGCCCCCGGAGGGCCGGGGTTGGAGCTTTCTTT. Protein: CASPRRAGVGAFF. V is TRBV2 and J is TRBJ1-1; no definite D call. Germline V gene lookup returns CDR1 SNHLY and CDR2 FYNNEI. V lost 8 bases and J lost 10, with 20 bases in between. There are 13 residues in the CDR3.

The sample holds a few counts of this clone. This rearrangement joins TRBV28 to TRBJ1-1, with 9 bases identical to TRBD1. The length of the CDR3 is 13 residues. The V gene end was trimmed by 8 bases and the J gene end by 1 base; junction bases not matched to a gene: 2. CDR1 is MDHEN and CDR2 is SYDVKM in the germline V gene. CDR3 residues: CASPGQGNTEAFF. The CDR3 bases are TGTGCCAGCCCGGGACAGGGGAACACTGAAGCTTTCTTT.

The rearrangement links TRBV5-1 to TRBJ2-3, with TRBD2 identical over 14 bases. Germline CDR1 SGHRS, CDR2 YFSETQ. The CDR3 is made up of 18 amino acids. The ends lost 4 bases at V and 0 bases at J; junction bases unmatched: 7. The CDR3 region is CASSGGTSGRHSTDTQYF. In DNA, the CDR3 is TGCGCCAGCAGCGGGGGGACTAGCGGGAGACATAGCACAGATACGCAGTATTTT.

J is TRBJ2-3 and V is TRBV7-6, with TRBD2 matching 10 bases. Unmatched junction bases numbered 4, after V lost 5 bases and J lost 5 bases. CDR3 length: 14 amino acids. Per germline, CDR1 SGHVS and CDR2 FNYEAQ. The chain's CDR3 is CASSLGTSVDTQYF. DNA of the CDR3: TGTGCCAGCAGCCTGGGGACTAGCGTAGATACGCAGTATTTT.

This clone was detected once. One junction end does not reproduce the germline sequence, and a read error may be involved. The chain is built from TRBV7-7 and TRBJ2-1; a possible D gene is TRBD2 (6 bases). The germline CDR1 and CDR2 sequences are SSHAT and FNYEAQ (reference sequence). This CDR3 spans 17 amino acids. The CDR3 reads CASSLGPGGAAYNEQFF. In DNA, the CDR3 is TGTGCTAGCAGCCTTGGCCCTGGCGGGGCGGCCTACAATGAGCAGTTCTTC. Looking up the rest from reference TRBV7-7 and TRBJ2-1 gives the full variable domain: GAGVSQSPRYKVTKRGQDVTLRCDPISSHATLYWYQQALGQGPEFLTYFNYEAQPDKSGLPSDRFSAERPEGSISTLTIQRTEQRDSAMYRCASSLGPGGAAYNEQFFGPGTRLTVL.

Here the CDR3 reads CASSRTSGSLADTQYF. The CDR3 nucleotides are TGTGCCAGCAGCCGTACTAGCGGGAGTTTGGCAGATACGCAGTATTTT. The J gene is TRBJ2-3, the V gene TRBV5-6; 11 bases match TRBD2. From germline, CDR1 is SGHDT and CDR2 YYEEEE. There are 16 residues in the CDR3. The ends lost 4 bases at V and 4 bases at J; junction bases unmatched: 8.

The V gene is TRBV19, the J gene TRBJ1-1; D not certain. CDR3 length: 11 amino acids. Germline-derived CDR1 and CDR2 are LNHDA and SQIVND (reference sequence). The germline V and J ends were trimmed by 6 bases and 4 bases, with 6 bases remaining between them. For the CDR3, the DNA is TGTGCCAGTAGATCCCTCACTGAAGCTTTCTTT. Protein sequence: CASRSLTEAFF.

The J gene is TRBJ2-7, the V gene TRBV27, with D maybe TRBD1 (6 bases). Germline V CDR1 and CDR2: MNHEY, SMNVEV (reference sequence). V shed 6 bases and J shed 0 bases, with 12 bases lying between them. The CDR3 contains 14 residues. Written as DNA, the CDR3 is TGTGCCAGCAGCCATTCGGACAGCTCCTACGAGCAGTACTTC. This translates into CASSHSDSSYEQYF.

This chain uses TRBV28 with TRBJ2-5; 10 bases line up with TRBD2. Per germline, CDR1 MDHEN and CDR2 SYDVKM. This CDR3 comprises 13 residues. Trimming removed 7 bases from V and 5 bases from J; junction bases left unmatched: 4. Here the CDR3 DNA reads TGTGCCAGCACCTATAGCGGGAGGGAGACCCAGTACTTC. It encodes CASTYSGRETQYF.

V and J are TRBV18 and TRBJ1-2; D ambiguous. Germline-derived CDR1 and CDR2 are KGHSH and LQKENI. The V and J ends lost 3 bases and 0 bases respectively, with 8 bases between them. CDR3 length equals 14 residues. CDR3 sequence reads: CASSPSDSNYGYTF. The DNA of the CDR3 is TGTGCCAGCTCACCCTCCGACTCTAACTATGGCTACACCTTC.

This clone appeared once. V and J are TRBV5-1 and TRBJ2-7; 11 bases fit TRBD2. J gave up 0 bases and V 3 bases, and 2 bases lay outside the gene matches. Per germline, CDR1 SGHRS and CDR2 YFSETQ. The CDR3 totals 15 residues. The CDR3 DNA sequence: TGCGCCAGCAGCTACCTAGCGGGGGGCTCCTACGAGCAGTACTTC. Protein: CASSYLAGGSYEQYF.

This chain links TRBV19 with TRBJ2-1; 7 bases line up with TRBD1. The CDR3 runs to 16 residues. V was clipped by 2 bases and J by 4 bases; unmatched bases: 8. CDR1 and CDR2 (germline): LNHDA, SQIVND (reference sequence). The CDR3 loop is CASSIYQQGNYNEQFF. The CDR3 region has the DNA TGTGCCAGTAGTATATATCAACAGGGGAATTACAATGAGCAGTTCTTC. Variable domain in full (rest from reference TRBV19 and TRBJ2-1): DGGITQSPKYLFRKEGQNVTLSCEQNLNHDAMYWYRQDPGQGLRLIYYSQIVNDFQKGDIAEGYSVSREKKESFPLTVTSAQKNPTAFYLCASSIYQQGNYNEQFFGPGTRLTVL.

The V and J genes are TRBV7-2 and TRBJ2-1, with D possibly TRBD2 on 5 matching bases. The CDR3 length is 14 residues. The V and J ends lost 0 bases and 5 bases respectively, with 8 bases between them. The germline V gene has CDR1 SGHTA and CDR2 FQGNSA. The CDR3 reads CASSLAFGNNEQFF. The CDR3 DNA follows: TGTGCCAGCAGCTTAGCGTTCGGGAACAATGAGCAGTTCTTC.

CDR3 loop: CSVANFDTYEQFF. CDR3 DNA sequence: TGCAGCGTAGCAAATTTCGACACCTATGAGCAGTTCTTC. This rearrangement joins TRBV29-1 to TRBJ2-1; D gene unclear. The CDR3 runs to 13 residues. With 6 bases removed from V and 8 bases from J, the gap between germline ends came to 17 bases. Germline loops: CDR1 SQVTM, CDR2 ANQGSEA.